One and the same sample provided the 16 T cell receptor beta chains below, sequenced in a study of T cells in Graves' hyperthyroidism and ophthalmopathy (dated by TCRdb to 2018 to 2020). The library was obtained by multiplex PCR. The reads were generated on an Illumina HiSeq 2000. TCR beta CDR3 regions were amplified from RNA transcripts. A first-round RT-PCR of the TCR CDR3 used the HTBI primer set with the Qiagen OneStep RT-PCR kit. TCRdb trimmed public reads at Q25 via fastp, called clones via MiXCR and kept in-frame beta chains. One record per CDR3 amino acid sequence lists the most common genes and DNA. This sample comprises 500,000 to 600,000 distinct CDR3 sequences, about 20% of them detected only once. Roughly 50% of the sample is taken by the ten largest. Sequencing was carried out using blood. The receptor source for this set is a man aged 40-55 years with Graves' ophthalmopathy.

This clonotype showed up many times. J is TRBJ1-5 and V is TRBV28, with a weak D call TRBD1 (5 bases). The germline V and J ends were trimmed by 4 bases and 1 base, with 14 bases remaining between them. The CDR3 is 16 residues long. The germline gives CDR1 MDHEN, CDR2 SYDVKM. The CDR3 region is CASSYFRVGSNQPQHF. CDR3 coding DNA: TGTGCCAGCAGTTACTTCAGGGTAGGGAGCAATCAGCCCCAGCATTTT.

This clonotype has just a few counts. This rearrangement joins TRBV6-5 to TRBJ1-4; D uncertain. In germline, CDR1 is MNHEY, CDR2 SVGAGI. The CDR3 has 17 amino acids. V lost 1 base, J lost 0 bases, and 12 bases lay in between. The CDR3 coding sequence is TGTGCCAGCAGTTACTTCCCTGACATTGCAACTAATGAAAAACTGTTTTTT. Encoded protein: CASSYFPDIATNEKLFF.

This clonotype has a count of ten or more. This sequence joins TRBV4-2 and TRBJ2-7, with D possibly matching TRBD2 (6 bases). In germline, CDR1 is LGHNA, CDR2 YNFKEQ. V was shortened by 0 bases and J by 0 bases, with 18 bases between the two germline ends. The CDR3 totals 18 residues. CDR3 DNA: TGTGCCAGCAGCCAAGATTCGTCTAATAGCGGCACCTCCTACGAGCAGTACTTC. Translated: CASSQDSSNSGTSYEQYF.

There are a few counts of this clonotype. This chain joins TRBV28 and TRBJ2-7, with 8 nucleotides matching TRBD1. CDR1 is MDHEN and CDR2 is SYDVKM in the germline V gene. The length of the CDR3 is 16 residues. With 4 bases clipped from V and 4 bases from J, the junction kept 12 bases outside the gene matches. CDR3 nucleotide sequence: TGTGCCAGCAGTTCCCTTGGGGCAGGGGGCATGTACGAGCAGTACTTC. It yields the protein CASSSLGAGGMYEQYF.

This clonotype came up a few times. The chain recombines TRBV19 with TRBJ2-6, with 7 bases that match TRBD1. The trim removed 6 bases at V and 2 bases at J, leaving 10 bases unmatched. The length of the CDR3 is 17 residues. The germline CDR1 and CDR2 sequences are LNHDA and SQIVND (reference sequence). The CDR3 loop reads CASSSSGQEAGANVLTF. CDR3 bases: TGTGCCAGTAGCTCCTCCGGACAGGAGGCTGGGGCCAACGTCCTGACTTTC.

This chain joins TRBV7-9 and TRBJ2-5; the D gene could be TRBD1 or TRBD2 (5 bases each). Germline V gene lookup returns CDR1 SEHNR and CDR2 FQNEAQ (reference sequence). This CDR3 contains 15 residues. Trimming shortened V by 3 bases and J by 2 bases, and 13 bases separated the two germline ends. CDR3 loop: CASSLGTQGQETQYF. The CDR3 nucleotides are TGTGCCAGCAGCTTGGGGACCCAAGGGCAAGAGACCCAGTACTTC. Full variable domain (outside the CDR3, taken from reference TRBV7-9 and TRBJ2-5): DTGVSQNPRHKITKRGQNVTFRCDPISEHNRLYWYRQTLGQGPEFLTYFQNEAQLEKSRLLSDRFSAERPKGSFSTLEIQRTEQGDSAMYLCASSLGTQGQETQYFGPGTRLLVL.

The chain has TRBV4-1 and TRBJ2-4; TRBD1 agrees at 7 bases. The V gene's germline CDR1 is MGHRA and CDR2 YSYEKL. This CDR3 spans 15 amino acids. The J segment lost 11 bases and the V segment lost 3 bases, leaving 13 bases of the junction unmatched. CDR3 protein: CASSHPGQSTKVQYF. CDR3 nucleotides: TGCGCCAGCAGCCATCCGGGACAGTCCACCAAGGTTCAGTACTTC.

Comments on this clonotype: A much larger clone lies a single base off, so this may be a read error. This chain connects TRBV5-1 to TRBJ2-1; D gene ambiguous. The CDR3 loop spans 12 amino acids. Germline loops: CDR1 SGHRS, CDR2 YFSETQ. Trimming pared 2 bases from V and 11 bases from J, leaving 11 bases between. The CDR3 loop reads CASSFSPFQQFF. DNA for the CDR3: TGCGCCAGCAGCTTTTCTCCCTTCCAGCAGTTCTTC.

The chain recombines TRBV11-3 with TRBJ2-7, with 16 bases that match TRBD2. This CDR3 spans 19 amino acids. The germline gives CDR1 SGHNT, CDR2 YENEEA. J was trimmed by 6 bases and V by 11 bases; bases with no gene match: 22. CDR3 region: CAGGYPPTGTSGRAGEQYF. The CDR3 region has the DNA TGTGCCGGCGGATACCCCCCTACCGGGACTAGCGGGAGGGCCGGCGAGCAGTACTTC.

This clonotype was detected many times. The chain's CDR3 is CACSGGRNTEAFF. The CDR3, as DNA: TGTGCCTGTTCAGGGGGAAGGAACACTGAAGCTTTCTTT. This chain connects TRBV30 to TRBJ1-1; TRBD1 agrees at 7 bases. The CDR3 covers 13 residues. The V gene's germline CDR1 is GTSNPN and CDR2 SVGIG (reference sequence). V shed 6 bases, J shed 1 base, and the junction held 5 bases outside the gene matches. Full variable domain (rest looked up from reference TRBV30 and TRBJ1-1): SQTIHQWPATLVQPVGSPLSLECTVEGTSNPNLYWYRQAAGRGLQLLFYSVGIGQISSEVPQNLSASRPQDRQFILSSKKLLLSDSGFYLCACSGGRNTEAFFGQGTRLTVV.

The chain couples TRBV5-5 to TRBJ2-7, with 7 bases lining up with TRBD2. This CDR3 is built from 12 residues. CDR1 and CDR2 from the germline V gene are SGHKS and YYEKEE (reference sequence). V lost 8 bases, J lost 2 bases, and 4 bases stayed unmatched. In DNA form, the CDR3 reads TGTGCCAGTGGGGGGGAGACCTACGAGCAGTACTTC. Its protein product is CASGGETYEQYF.

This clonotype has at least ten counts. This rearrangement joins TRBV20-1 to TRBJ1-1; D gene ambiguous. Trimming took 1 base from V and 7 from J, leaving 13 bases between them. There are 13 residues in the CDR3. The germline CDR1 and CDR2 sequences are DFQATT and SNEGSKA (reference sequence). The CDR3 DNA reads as TGCAGTGCTAGAGTACAGCTAACCCATGAAGCTTTCTTT. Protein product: CSARVQLTHEAFF.

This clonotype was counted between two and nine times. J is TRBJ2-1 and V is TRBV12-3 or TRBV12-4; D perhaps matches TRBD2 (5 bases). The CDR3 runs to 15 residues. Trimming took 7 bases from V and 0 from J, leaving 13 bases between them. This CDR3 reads CASNSVGSSYNEQFF. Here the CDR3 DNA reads TGTGCCAGCAATAGCGTTGGGAGCTCCTACAATGAGCAGTTCTTC.

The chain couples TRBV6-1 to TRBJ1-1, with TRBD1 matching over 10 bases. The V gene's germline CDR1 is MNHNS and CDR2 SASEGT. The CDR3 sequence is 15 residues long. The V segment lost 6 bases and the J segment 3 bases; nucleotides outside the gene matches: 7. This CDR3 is CASSSVGQGDTEAFF. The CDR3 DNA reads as TGTGCCAGCAGCTCGGTCGGACAGGGGGACACTGAAGCTTTCTTT.

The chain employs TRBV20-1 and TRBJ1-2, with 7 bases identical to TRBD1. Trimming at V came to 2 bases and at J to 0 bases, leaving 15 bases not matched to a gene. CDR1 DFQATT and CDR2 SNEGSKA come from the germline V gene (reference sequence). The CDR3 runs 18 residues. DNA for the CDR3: TGCAGTGCTAGACTAATACCGGGACAGCAAGACGCTAACTATGGCTACACCTTC. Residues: CSARLIPGQQDANYGYTF.

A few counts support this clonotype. CDR3 loop: CASSVEPGRMGQPQHF. CDR3 coding DNA: TGTGCCAGCAGCGTAGAACCCGGCCGTATGGGTCAGCCCCAGCATTTT. The V call is TRBV9, the J call TRBJ1-5; D gene ambiguous. Germline V gene lookup returns CDR1 SGDLS and CDR2 YYNGEE. Deletions cut 0 bases from V and 6 bases from J, with 16 bases between. The CDR3 is 16 amino acids. Together with reference TRBV9 and TRBJ1-5, the CDR3 gives the full variable domain: DSGVTQTPKHLITATGQRVTLRCSPRSGDLSVYWYQQSLDQGLQFLIQYYNGEERAKGNILERFSAQQFPDLHSELNLSSLELGDSALYFCASSVEPGRMGQPQHFGDGTRLSIL.